This T cell receptor beta chain was sequenced during a study of response to subunit inactivated influenza vaccine. This clonotype has ten or more counts. Its antigen is currently unknown. This CDR3 has 12 amino acids. V lost 2 bases and J 4 bases, leaving 5 bases between the germline ends. Germline CDR1 DFQATT, CDR2 SNEGSKA (reference sequence). The study's findings and limits: The authors put forward the suggestion that each seasonal influenza vaccination may bring in only a limited number of new T cells.

TCRdb fed the RT-PCR reads into MiXCR, producing one record per CDR3 protein. The sample shows a few hundred thousand distinct CDR3 sequences, 20% to 25% of them seen only once. The clonotype comes from a man aged 50 to 69 who received an inactivated influenza vaccine. The chain combines TRBV20-1 with TRBJ2-2, with D unresolved. Source: PBMCs from blood, taken around 22 months after vaccination. The CDR3 loop is CSARHTTGELFF. DNA of the CDR3: TGCAGTGCTAGACACACCACCGGGGAGCTGTTTTTT.